The 16 T cell receptor beta chains in this list originate from one sample, sequenced in a study of CXCR3-negative and CXCR3-positive naive CD8 T cells. Findings of the study overall: Naive cells with CXCR3 showed TRB CDR3s that were more hydrophobic than those in CXCR3-negative naive cells.

Their specific antigens are unknown. 5' RACE that incorporated UMI labels was used to prepare the TRB cDNA libraries. TCRdb reanalyzed the 5' RACE reads and collapses them to one entry per CDR3 protein, without DNA. Its clone listing holds 65,000 to 75,000 distinct CDR3 sequences. The specimen was naive CXCR3+ CD8+ T cells from blood. Subset denoted: CD45RO-CCR7+CD27+CD95- naive CD8+ T cells expressing CXCR3 (TNR3+). These receptors all come from a human donor in good health. Some clones in this sample may be carry-over from other donors' samples.

J is TRBJ1-5 and V is TRBV6-2 or TRBV6-3. CDR1 and CDR2 (germline): MNHEY, SVGEGT. The CDR3 length is 11 residues. The CDR3 sequence is CASSSDQPQHF.

The J gene is TRBJ2-3, the V gene TRBV6-2 or TRBV6-3. The CDR3 runs 18 residues. The V gene's germline CDR1 is MNHEY and CDR2 SVGEGT. The CDR3 spells CASSYFLIPMQSTDTQYF.

The chain is built from TRBV12-3 or TRBV12-4 and TRBJ2-7. CDR3 length: 14 amino acids. CDR3 protein: CASSSAGERYKQYF.

The gene calls are TRBV7-9 and TRBJ2-5; TCRdb picks TRBD1, but there is no DNA to check that call. CDR3 size: 15 residues. CDR1 and CDR2 (germline): SEHNR, FQNEAQ (reference sequence). This chain's CDR3 is CASSDRSGVQETQYF.

The chain is built from TRBV7-9 and TRBJ2-3; as DNA is missing, the TRBD1 call by TCRdb cannot be tested. The CDR3 is 16 amino acids. Germline V gene lookup returns CDR1 SEHNR and CDR2 FQNEAQ (reference sequence). This CDR3 is CASSSLSGGPTDTQYF.

The chain recombines TRBV6-5 with TRBJ2-7; TCRdb picks TRBD2, but there is no DNA to check that call. Germline loops: CDR1 MNHEY, CDR2 SVGAGI. CDR3 length equals 16 residues. CDR3 loop: CASSPPTSGGSYEQYF.

The chain employs TRBV5-1 and TRBJ2-2; TCRdb's D call, TRBD1, is unchecked because there is no DNA. The CDR3 is made up of 16 amino acids. Germline CDR1 and CDR2: SGHRS and YFSETQ. CDR3 region: CASDTGQGMDTGELFF.

The chain combines TRBV29-1 with TRBJ1-1. CDR3 length: 12 amino acids. Germline loops: CDR1 SQVTM, CDR2 ANQGSEA. This chain's CDR3 is CSVGTETTEAFF.

The V gene is TRBV7-2, the J gene TRBJ2-5; without DNA, the TCRdb call of TRBD2 cannot be checked. Germline CDR1 is SGHTA and CDR2 is FQGNSA. The CDR3 runs 16 residues. CDR3 amino acids: CASSLGSSGGGETQYF.

The V and J genes are TRBV5-1 and TRBJ1-5. The germline V gene has CDR1 SGHRS and CDR2 YFSETQ. The CDR3 contains 13 residues. The chain's CDR3 is CASSLDGDQPQHF. Full variable domain (remainder filled in from reference TRBV5-1 and TRBJ1-5): KAGVTQTPRYLIKTRGQQVTLSCSPISGHRSVSWYQQTPGQGLQFLFEYFSETQRNKGNFPGRFSGRQFSNSRSEMNVSTLELGDSALYLCASSLDGDQPQHFGDGTRLSIL.

V and J are TRBV7-9 and TRBJ1-5; as DNA is missing, the TRBD1 call by TCRdb cannot be tested. Germline assignment: CDR1 SEHNR and CDR2 FQNEAQ (reference sequence). CDR3 length: 14 amino acids. The CDR3 here is CASSLAGQPQPQHF.

Here the CDR3 reads CASSAEIGTEAFF. The chain couples TRBV5-1 to TRBJ1-1. Per germline, CDR1 SGHRS and CDR2 YFSETQ. The CDR3 spans 13 residues.

V is TRBV7-2 and J is TRBJ1-1; TCRdb calls TRBD1, which cannot be checked without DNA. Germline loops: CDR1 SGHTA, CDR2 FQGNSA. The CDR3 has 15 amino acids. The CDR3 reads CASSPRVASNTEAFF.

V gene TRBV27 combines with J gene TRBJ2-5. CDR1 and CDR2 from the germline V gene are MNHEY and SMNVEV (reference sequence). The CDR3 is 14 amino acids. The chain's CDR3 is CASSLGGSRETQYF.

The chain recombines TRBV27 with TRBJ2-2. The V gene's germline CDR1 is MNHEY and CDR2 SMNVEV (reference sequence). CDR3 length: 11 amino acids. The CDR3 protein is CASSFGGELFF.

The rearrangement links TRBV4-1 to TRBJ2-1. There are 15 residues in the CDR3. Per the germline V gene, CDR1 is MGHRA and CDR2 is YSYEKL. CDR3 protein: CASSQDHPGYNEQFF.